This TCR beta chain emerged from a study of CD8 T cells in ankylosing spondylitis. Study-level results: Disease-linked clones were reportedly significantly enriched in matched ankylosing spondylitis synovial fluid.

TCRdb ran MiXCR on the 5' RACE reads and lists one entry per CDR3 protein. The sample holds approximately 250,000 distinct CDR3 sequences, 8% to 11% seen once. This clonotype was found a few times. Its antigen is not known. The trim removed 1 base at V and 1 base at J, leaving 11 bases unmatched. Looked up from germline, CDR1 is SGHNT and CDR2 is YYREEE (reference sequence). CDR3 length: 17 amino acids. This TCR was sampled from a male donor with ankylosing spondylitis or in good health (not recorded which). V gene TRBV5-4 combines with J gene TRBJ2-7; the match to TRBD1 covers 7 bases. Sequences were obtained from blood, either unsorted or a sorted T cell fraction (not recorded which). CDR3 sequence: CASSLTGANPYSYEQYF. DNA of the CDR3: TGTGCCAGCAGCTTGACAGGGGCTAATCCTTATTCCTACGAGCAGTACTTC.